This TCR beta chain was sequenced for a study of cytomegalovirus exposure and HLA in healthy donors. Trimming removed 6 bases from V and 0 bases from J, with 8 bases in between. The germline V gene encodes CDR1 LNHDA and CDR2 SQIVND (reference sequence). The CDR3 contains 13 residues. Primers: 60 Vbeta forward and 13 Jbeta reverse. Assay: immunoSEQ multiplex PCR; the TCRdb copy retains only in-frame clones and omits some. The data show 210,000 or so clones, approximately 82% seen once. The sample was PBMCs. This clonotype was obtained from a woman between 50 and 59 years old in good health and CMV-seropositive. This sequence joins TRBV19 and TRBJ1-2; TRBD1 might be the D (6 bases). The CDR3 spells CASSGQTNYGYTF. DNA for the CDR3: TGTGCCAGTAGCGGACAGACTAACTATGGCTACACCTTC.